What follows is one T cell receptor (beta chain) and its context. No antigen is known for it. A read error may account for a junction end that differs from germline. In germline, CDR1 is MNHEY, CDR2 SMNVEV (reference sequence). CDR3 length: 14 amino acids. CD8+CD4-CCR7+CD45RA+ sorting gave the naive CD8 T cells. Preparation methods for the bulk TCR libraries were those previously described, with listed TCR primers. Via MiXCR, TCRdb re-called the PCR reads, giving one row per CDR3 protein. Here the sample spans nearly 650,000 distinct CDR3 sequences, over 25% being singletons. The data were obtained in a study of molecular identifiers for immune sequencing clone quantification. Overall study: In the replicates, RNA derived from about 21,000 or 97,000 naive CD8 cells was divided into five parts, and four were sequenced. The study's findings and limits: The study found clones above 20 RNA copies held over 98% of effector molecules and under 1% in naive cells.

J is TRBJ2-3 and V is TRBV27; D gene unclear. Sequenced input: naive CD8+ T cells from blood, with Jurkat cell RNA spiked in. The sample's subset: FACS-sorted CD8+CD4-CCR7+CD45RA+ naive T cells. The clonotype was recovered from a human donor in good health. Some libraries in this study had Jurkat cell RNA spiked in. This CDR3 reads CDSRLGLNTDTQYF. DNA for the CDR3: TGTGACAGCAGGTTAGGGTTAAACACAGATACGCAGTATTTT.